These 3 T cell receptor beta chains originate from one sample sequenced in a study of shared T cell receptors in the human thymus (dated by TCRdb to the early 2020s). The library was made by the immunoSEQ multiplex PCR assay. What TCRdb holds here is the immuneACCESS table cut down to in-frame rearrangements. Part of the clones is not present; checked against another copy, under half of the missing clones reflect an unresolved V gene, and the others are unexplained. Within this sample are roughly 500,000 clones, with about four fifths of them counted one time only. The biggest ten clones account for about 0.012% of the sample. This same sample was also part of a study on human thymus T cells.

The sequencing sample was made of thymocytes. The origin of the receptors is a boy younger than two with a congenital heart defect. Donor details come from another sample of the same person, matched by shared clones.

The V gene is TRBV30, the J gene TRBJ2-7; D is ambiguous. The V end lost 0 bases, the J end lost 5 bases, and 14 bases lay between the germline ends. CDR1 and CDR2 (germline): GTSNPN, SVGIG (reference sequence). The CDR3 spans 14 residues. For the CDR3, the DNA is TGTGCCTGGAGTGTACAAGCAGGTCGGAACGAGCAGTACTTC. Amino acids: CAWSVQAGRNEQYF.

The rearrangement joins TRBV6-4 to TRBJ2-5, with D tentatively TRBD1 (6 bases). The CDR3 contains 17 residues. Germline V gives CDR1 MRHNA, CDR2 SNTAGT. Trimming stripped 2 bases from V and 4 bases from J, with 20 bases between. The CDR3 spells CASSDGGPRWGLETQYF. CDR3 coding DNA: TGTGCCAGCAGTGACGGGGGCCCGAGGTGGGGGCTAGAGACCCAGTACTTC.

This sequence joins TRBV6-4 and TRBJ2-5; TRBD2 might be the D (5 bases). The end of the DNA fits TRBJ2-7 better, so the J call may be wrong. CDR3 length: 14 residues. Germline loops: CDR1 MRHNA, CDR2 SNTAGT. This chain's CDR3 is CASSEDDRLYEQYF. In DNA form, the CDR3 reads TGTGCCAGCAGTGAAGATGACCGACTATACGAGCAGTACTTC.